The clone carrying this T cell receptor (beta chain) was observed a handful of times. Its antigen is not identified. These data originate in a study of tumor-infiltrating lymphocytes in primary liver carcinoma. About the research overall: Patients were both men and women, whose ages ran from 30 to 69 years. General study points: Between tumor regions, pairs overlapped more than tumor-adjacent and tumor-blood pairs did.

The template, roughly 550 ng total RNA, yielded TCR beta cDNA made with a constant-region primer. Generation of the TCR beta libraries relied on three nested multiplex PCR rounds using slightly modified ARM-PCR. Forward primers for TRBV1-TRBV30 and a C-beta reverse primer served the first two PCR rounds, at roughly 10 cycles each. Using its own MiXCR run on the multiplex PCR reads, TCRdb lists one record per CDR3 protein. The repertoire includes approximately 320,000 distinct CDR3 sequences, 50% to 75% of them detected once, and about a sixth sits in the top ten. Alongside blood RNA obtained from unsorted whole blood, germline DNA was also extracted. V trimming: 4 bases; J trimming: 0 bases; junction bases outside the gene matches: 7. CDR3 length: 16 residues. Germline V CDR1 and CDR2: SEHNR, FQNEAQ (reference sequence).

The receptor was isolated from a woman in her 30s with primary liver carcinoma and hepatitis B virus infection. The rearrangement joins TRBV7-9 to TRBJ2-7; TRBD2 agrees at 9 bases. Sequences were obtained from peripheral blood. The CDR3 nucleotides are TGTGCCAGCAGCTCCCCAGGACTAGCGAACTCCTACGAGCAGTACTTC. This codes for CASSSPGLANSYEQYF.